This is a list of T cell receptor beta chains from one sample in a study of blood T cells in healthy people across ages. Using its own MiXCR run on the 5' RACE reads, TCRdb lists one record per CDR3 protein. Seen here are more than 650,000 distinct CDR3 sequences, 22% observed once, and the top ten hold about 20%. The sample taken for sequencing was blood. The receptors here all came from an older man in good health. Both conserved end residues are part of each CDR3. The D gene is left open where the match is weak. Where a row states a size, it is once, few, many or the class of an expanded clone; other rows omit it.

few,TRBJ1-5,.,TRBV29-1,CSVGGDSGGQPQHF,TGCAGCGTTGGTGGAGACTCTGGGGGGCAGCCCCAGCATTTT
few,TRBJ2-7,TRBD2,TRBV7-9,CASSPPGLAGIYEQYF,TGTGCCAGCAGCCCCCCCGGGTTAGCGGGAATCTACGAGCAGTACTTC
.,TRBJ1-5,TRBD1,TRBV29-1,CSVEVGTGGQPQHF,TGCAGCGTTGAAGTCGGGACAGGGGGGCAGCCCCAGCATTTT
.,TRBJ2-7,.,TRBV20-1,CSVGVLTYEQYF,TGCAGTGTAGGGGTTCTGACCTACGAGCAGTACTTC
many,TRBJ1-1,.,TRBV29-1,CSVDPRVMVRTEAFF,TGCAGCGTTGACCCCAGGGTAATGGTCCGCACTGAAGCTTTCTTT
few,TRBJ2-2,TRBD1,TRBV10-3,CAIRDLTGTGELFF,TGTGCCATCAGGGACTTGACAGGGACCGGGGAGCTGTTTTTT
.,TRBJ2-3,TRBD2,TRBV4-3,CASSQGRLAGATLAYF,TGCGCCAGCAGCCAAGGGCGACTAGCGGGAGCCACACTCGCGTATTTT
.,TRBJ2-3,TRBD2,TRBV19,CASSQQLSGSTDTQYF,TGTGCCAGTAGTCAGCAACTTAGCGGGAGTACAGATACGCAGTATTTT
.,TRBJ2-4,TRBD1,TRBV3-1,CASSPGQGRASNIQYF,TGTGCCAGCAGCCCCGGACAGGGTCGGGCCAGCAACATTCAGTACTTC
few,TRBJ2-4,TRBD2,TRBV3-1,CASSQALAGGPLNIQYF,TGTGCCAGCAGCCAAGCGCTAGCGGGAGGGCCACTGAACATTCAGTACTTC
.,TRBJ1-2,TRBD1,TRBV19,CASSPGQGGNYGYTF,TGTGCCAGTAGTCCCGGACAGGGAGGAAACTATGGCTACACCTTC
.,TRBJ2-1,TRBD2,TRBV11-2,CASSPRRGRNEQFF,TGTGCCAGCAGCCCCCGACGCGGGAGGAATGAGCAGTTCTTC
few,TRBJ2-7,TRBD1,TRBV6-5,CASRLGQGYEQYF,TGTGCCAGCAGGCTAGGACAGGGCTACGAGCAGTACTTC
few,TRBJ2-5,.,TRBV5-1,CAARPETQYF,TGCGCCGCGCGCCCAGAGACCCAGTACTTC
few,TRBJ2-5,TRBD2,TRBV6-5,CASSWSGGETQYF,TGTGCCAGCAGTTGGTCGGGGGGAGAGACCCAGTACTTC
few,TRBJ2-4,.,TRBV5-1,CASSFDFGGLYF,TGCGCCAGCAGCTTTGATTTCGGGGGGCTGTACTTC
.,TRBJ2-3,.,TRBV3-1,CASSQDDGGYTDTQYF,TGTGCCAGCAGCCAAGATGATGGGGGGTACACAGATACGCAGTATTTT
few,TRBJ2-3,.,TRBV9,CASSALEGGTDTQYF,TGTGCCAGCAGCGCTTTAGAAGGGGGCACAGATACGCAGTATTTT
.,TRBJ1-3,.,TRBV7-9,CAANSGNTIYF,TGTGCCGCGAACTCTGGAAACACCATATATTTT
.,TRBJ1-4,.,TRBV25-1,CASSEGFVRNEKLFF,TGTGCCAGCAGTGAAGGTTTTGTCAGAAATGAAAAACTGTTTTTT
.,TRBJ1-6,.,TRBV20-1,CSAGGAAYNSPLHF,TGCAGTGCCGGAGGGGCAGCCTATAATTCACCCCTCCACTTT
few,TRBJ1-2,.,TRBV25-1,CASSDRGVGYTF,TGTGCCAGCAGTGATAGGGGGGTTGGCTACACCTTC